A single T cell receptor beta chain is shown here with its context. The sample is drawn from a study of blood T cell repertoires in COVID-19. About the research overall: Sample material is recorded as cDNA or gDNA derived from T cells, B-cell-depleted T cells, or PBMCs.

How the authors handled the data: It was from reference gene primer amplification that nucleated cell counts were estimated. The table came from immunoSEQ multiplex PCR; TCRdb's copy has only in-frame clones and leaves some out. The V and J calls and the clone size are those of that table, but D and trimming were determined from the DNA. In the table there are about 140,000 clones, nearly 90% of which are singletons. The CDR3 sequence is 14 residues long. The V gene's germline CDR1 is ENHRY and CDR2 SYGVKD. The junction had 10 bases not matched to a gene; V was cut back by 6 bases and J by 14 bases. The chain employs TRBV10-3 and TRBJ1-6, with 10 bases matching TRBD1. The clonotype comes from a man between 65 and 79 years old with acute or convalescent COVID-19. Sequences were obtained from peripheral blood. This CDR3 is CAISGQGGDSALHF. The CDR3 nucleotides are TGTGCCATCAGCGGACAGGGGGGAGATTCGGCCCTCCACTTT.